This T cell receptor (beta chain) was sequenced in a study of blood T cell repertoires in COVID-19. Background on the study: Samples came from the United States, Italy and Spain, spanning acute and convalescent COVID-19.

The germline V gene encodes CDR1 GTSNPN and CDR2 SVGIG (reference sequence). The CDR3 covers 15 residues. Trimming took off 0 bases at V and 5 bases at J, with 16 bases between the two ends. This clone was counted between two and nine times. The authors' processing: It was from reference gene primer amplification that nucleated cell counts were estimated. Data came from immunoSEQ multiplex PCR; TCRdb stores just in-frame clones and leaves some out. Clone size and V and J calls were adopted from that table, with D and trimming inferred from the DNA. The repertoire holds about 170,000 clones, 83% seen once, with about 1.9% in the top ten.

The sample consisted of peripheral blood. This clonotype originated in a woman of 80 years or more with acute or convalescent COVID-19. J is TRBJ1-2 and V is TRBV30; possibly TRBD1 for D (5 bases). CDR3 in DNA: TGTGCCTGGAGTGTCGGAGGGGCTGGAGCATATGGCTACACCTTC. Its protein is CAWSVGGAGAYGYTF.